This T cell receptor beta chain was captured in a study of cytomegalovirus exposure and HLA in healthy donors. Primers: 60 Vbeta forward and 13 Jbeta reverse. TCRdb's copy holds only in-frame clones and misses some; the assay was immunoSEQ multiplex PCR. This sample yields some 250,000 clones, of which 82% are seen a single time; 5% to 6.5% belongs to the top ten. This TCR was recovered from a woman aged 40 to 50 in good health and CMV-seropositive. Sequenced sample: PBMCs.

This CDR3 is CASSITGGFQETQYF. DNA of the CDR3: TGTGCCAGCAGTATCACGGGGGGTTTCCAAGAGACCCAGTACTTC. J is TRBJ2-5 and V is TRBV9; 7 nucleotides line up with TRBD2. Losses at the gene ends were 5 bases for V and 1 base for J; bases not matched to a gene: 8. The CDR3 consists of 15 residues. Germline V lookup: CDR1 SGDLS, CDR2 YYNGEE. The whole variable domain, filled in from reference TRBV9 and TRBJ2-5, reads DSGVTQTPKHLITATGQRVTLRCSPRSGDLSVYWYQQSLDQGLQFLIQYYNGEERAKGNILERFSAQQFPDLHSELNLSSLELGDSALYFCASSITGGFQETQYFGPGTRLLVL.